These 17 T cell receptor beta chains came from one sample sequenced in a study of Graves' ophthalmopathy and Graves' hyperthyroidism. RNA transcripts provided the template for amplifying TCR beta CDR3 regions. Second-round multiplex PCR came after first-round RT-PCR with HTBI primers. MiXCR, run by TCRdb on the multiplex PCR reads, gives a single entry per CDR3 protein. The table shows hundreds of thousands of distinct CDR3 sequences, with approximately 14% occurring only once. Source material: blood. These TCRs come from a woman in her twenties or thirties with Graves' ophthalmopathy.

This clonotype was seen repeatedly, ten times or more. The V and J genes are TRBV4-1 and TRBJ2-5; possibly TRBD2 for D (5 bases). Germline lookup yields CDR1 MGHRA and CDR2 YSYEKL. V gave up 3 bases and J gave up 5 bases, with 10 bases separating them. This CDR3 contains 13 residues. The CDR3 loop is CASSQLGGETQYF. The CDR3 bases are TGCGCCAGCAGCCAGTTGGGCGGGGAGACCCAGTACTTC.

The V gene is TRBV20-1, the J gene TRBJ2-5; 8 bases fit TRBD1. Per the germline V gene, CDR1 is DFQATT and CDR2 is SNEGSKA (reference sequence). The CDR3 covers 13 residues. Germline trimming cut 7 bases from V and 2 bases from J; bases unmatched to any gene: 6. As DNA, the CDR3 is TGCAGTGTAGTACAGGGGGTTCAAGAGACCCAGTACTTC. It encodes CSVVQGVQETQYF.

The sample holds many counts of this clonotype. The rearrangement links TRBV6-2 or TRBV6-3 to TRBJ1-1; TRBD1 might be the D (5 bases). From germline, CDR1 is MNHEY and CDR2 SVGEGT. Trimming removed 2 bases from V and 7 bases from J, with 20 bases in between. The CDR3 length is 16 residues. For the CDR3, the DNA is TGTGCCAGCAGTTACCGGGCAGGGACCTCGACGGGTGAAGCTTTCTTT. Translated, it gives CASSYRAGTSTGEAFF.

This clonotype was observed many times. V is TRBV20-1 and J is TRBJ2-7; 7 bases match TRBD2. V was pared by 6 bases and J by 0 bases, with 5 bases of the junction left unmatched. Germline assignment: CDR1 DFQATT and CDR2 SNEGSKA (reference sequence). The CDR3 sequence is 13 residues long. CDR3 bases: TGCAGTGCGGGAGGGGAAAGCTCCTACGAGCAGTACTTC. Amino acids: CSAGGESSYEQYF.

This clonotype was picked up many times. The chain couples TRBV11-1 to TRBJ1-6; TRBD1 might be the D (6 bases). Trimming removed 5 bases from V and 6 bases from J, with 17 bases in between. The CDR3 contains 16 residues. CDR1 SGHAT and CDR2 FQDESV come from the germline V gene (reference sequence). Here the CDR3 reads CASSKRPRGGNSPLHF. The CDR3 region has the DNA TGTGCCAGCAGCAAAAGACCCAGGGGTGGTAATTCACCCCTCCACTTT.

There are many counts of this clonotype. A much larger clone differs from this one at a single base, so this may be a read error. This chain links TRBV28 with TRBJ2-5; TRBD1 matches 7 bases. V shed 8 bases and J 5 bases; nucleotides not matched to a gene: 8. The CDR3 runs to 13 residues. In germline, CDR1 is MDHEN, CDR2 SYDVKM. This CDR3 is CASPKPQGETQYF. In nucleotides, the CDR3 is TGTGCCAGCCCTAAACCACAGGGGGAGACCCAGTACTTC.

As to this clonotype: A much larger clone is a single base away; this may be a read error. This chain connects TRBV6-5 to TRBJ2-5; D is possibly TRBD1 or TRBD2 (6 bases each). Germline CDR1 and CDR2: MNHEY and SVGAGI. The CDR3 sequence is 16 residues long. Trimming left V 0 bases short and J 5 bases short, with 16 bases between. CDR3 residues: CASSYSSWGARETQYF. CDR3 DNA: TGTGCCAGCAGTTACTCTAGCTGGGGGGCCCGGGAGACCCAGTACTTC.

This clonotype was counted many times. The V call is TRBV6-1, the J call TRBJ2-5; TRBD2 matches 10 bases. Germline CDR1 reads MNHNS; CDR2 reads SASEGT. CDR3 size: 13 residues. V trimming: 7 bases; J trimming: 5 bases; junction bases outside the gene matches: 4. DNA of the CDR3: TGTGCCAGCACCAAGACTAGCGGGGAGACCCAGTACTTC. Protein: CASTKTSGETQYF.

This clonotype was detected only a few times. The chain is built from TRBV20-1 and TRBJ2-2; a weak D match, TRBD2 (7 bases). Trimming stripped 2 bases from V and 3 bases from J, with 16 bases between. Germline CDR1 reads DFQATT; CDR2 reads SNEGSKA (reference sequence). This CDR3 has 16 amino acids. The CDR3 coding sequence is TGCAGTGCTAGACCTATGGGGGGGGCCGACACCGGGGAGCTGTTTTTT. This encodes CSARPMGGADTGELFF.

At least ten counts were recorded for this clonotype. The V call is TRBV13, the J call TRBJ1-3, with D possibly being TRBD1 (6 bases). Germline CDR1 PRHDT, CDR2 FYEKMQ (reference sequence). The V gene lost 4 bases and the J gene lost 1 base, with 14 bases spanning the gap. The CDR3 has 16 amino acids. CDR3 bases: TGTGCCAGCAGCTCCGGTCAGGGGTTGTCTGGAAACACCATATATTTT. This translates into CASSSGQGLSGNTIYF.

The genes are TRBV30 and TRBJ1-5, with TRBD1 as a possible D gene (5 bases). The V gene's germline CDR1 is GTSNPN and CDR2 SVGIG (reference sequence). The CDR3 is 13 residues long. The V and J ends lost 1 base and 7 bases respectively, with 11 bases between them. CDR3 region: CAWSDGDLQPQHF. The CDR3 nucleotides are TGTGCCTGGAGTGATGGGGACCTGCAGCCCCAGCATTTT.

There are a few counts of this clonotype. The chain employs TRBV13 and TRBJ2-5; TRBD1 or TRBD2 may be the D gene (5 bases each). Germline CDR1 reads PRHDT; CDR2 reads FYEKMQ (reference sequence). The length of the CDR3 is 13 residues. Trimming left V 3 bases short and J 5 bases short, with 10 bases between. The DNA for the CDR3 is TGTGCCAGCAGCTTGGGGGACGGGGAGACCCAGTACTTC. Its protein is CASSLGDGETQYF.

This clonotype has at least ten counts. The chain employs TRBV6-4 and TRBJ1-5; the D is unclear. CDR1 is MRHNA and CDR2 is SNTAGT in the germline V gene. V lost 3 bases, J lost 0 bases, and 6 bases lay in between. CDR3 length: 14 amino acids. The CDR3 sequence: CASSEDSSNQPQHF. CDR3 DNA: TGTGCCAGCAGTGAAGATAGTAGCAATCAGCCCCAGCATTTT.

This clonotype was picked up many times. V usage is TRBV6-5 and J usage is TRBJ1-2; D is unresolved. This CDR3 region has 13 residues. V shed 1 base and J shed 8 bases, with 11 bases lying between them. Germline V CDR1 and CDR2: MNHEY, SVGAGI. CDR3 in amino acids: CASSYLEDGGYTF. In DNA, the CDR3 is TGTGCCAGCAGTTACTTGGAGGACGGGGGCTACACCTTC.

This clonotype occurred many times. The chain is built from TRBV28 and TRBJ1-1; 9 bases are shared with TRBD1. Trimming cost V 6 bases and J 11 bases; bases outside gene matches: 10. CDR1 is MDHEN and CDR2 is SYDVKM in the germline V gene. The CDR3 totals 13 residues. This CDR3 is CASRLTGTGYAFF. The CDR3 nucleotides read TGTGCCAGCAGACTGACCGGGACAGGGTACGCTTTCTTT. Full variable domain (remainder filled in from reference TRBV28 and TRBJ1-1): DVKVTQSSRYLVKRTGEKVFLECVQDMDHENMFWYRQDPGLGLRLIYFSYDVKMKEKGDIPEGYSVSREKKERFSLILESASTNQTSMYLCASRLTGTGYAFFGQGTRLTVV.

The J gene is TRBJ1-6, the V gene TRBV25-1; maybe TRBD1 (6 bases). V gave up 10 bases and J gave up 0 bases, with 13 bases separating them. The CDR3 is 15 residues long. CDR1 and CDR2 (germline): MGHDK, SYGVNS. Written as DNA, the CDR3 is TGTGCCACTAGGGGGGGAAGCTCCTATAATTCACCCCTCCACTTT. This encodes CATRGGSSYNSPLHF. The full variable domain, rest sourced from reference TRBV25-1 and TRBJ1-6, is EADIYQTPRYLVIGTGKKITLECSQTMGHDKMYWYQQDPGMELHLIHYSYGVNSTEKGDLSSESTVSRIRTEHFPLTLESARPSHTSQYLCATRGGSSYNSPLHFGNGTRLTVT.

The chain uses TRBV18 and TRBJ2-3; unclear D gene. The CDR3 totals 15 residues. Germline values: CDR1 KGHSH, CDR2 LQKENI. Between the trimmed V and J ends, which lost 0 bases and 1 base, there was a span of 8 bases. CDR3 nucleotide sequence: TGTGCCAGCTCACCACCCGGGCTAGGCACAGATACGCAGTATTTT. It translates to CASSPPGLGTDTQYF.